Below are 19 T cell receptor beta chains sequenced from a single sample in a study of shared clonotypes between healthy human individuals. TCRdb's table, derived via immunoSEQ multiplex PCR, lists solely in-frame clones and lacks some. Of about 2.4 million clones in the sample, 80% to 95% were seen once. Sequenced input: naive CD4+ T cells from PBMCs. Stated subset: CD45RA+ positively selected. The source is a man younger than 35 in good health. Some clones in this sample may be carry-over from other donors' samples.

V is TRBV19 and J is TRBJ1-3; TRBD1 matches 7 bases. Losses at the gene ends were 4 bases for V and 0 bases for J; bases not matched to a gene: 12. Germline CDR1 and CDR2: LNHDA and SQIVND (reference sequence). There are 18 residues in the CDR3. CDR3 DNA sequence: TGTGCCAGTAGTAACGCACCGGGACAGACGAGCTCTGGAAACACCATATATTTT. The encoded protein is CASSNAPGQTSSGNTIYF.

V usage is TRBV7-2 and J usage is TRBJ2-7; TRBD2 agrees at 10 bases. Trimming took 7 bases from V and 4 from J; bases not matched to a gene: 7. The germline V gene has CDR1 SGHTA and CDR2 FQGNSA. The CDR3 is 14 amino acids. This CDR3 reads CASTKREGIYEQYF. The CDR3 DNA is TGTGCCAGCACAAAGCGGGAGGGAATATACGAGCAGTACTTC.

For the CDR3, the DNA is TGTGCCAGCAGTACCAACACGAGGCAGTACTTC. Amino acid sequence: CASSTNTRQYF. V is TRBV6-6 and J is TRBJ2-7, with no clear D. Trimming took off 5 bases at V and 9 bases at J, with 11 bases between the two ends. CDR1 MNHNY and CDR2 SVGAGI come from the germline V gene (reference sequence). CDR3 length: 11 residues.

Remarks on this clone: The junction does not match germline at one end; this may be a read error. As DNA, the CDR3 is TGTGCCAGCAGTGAGATATCAGGGACTGGAGCTTTCTTT. It specifies CASSEISGTGAFF. V and J are TRBV6-1 and TRBJ1-1; D possibly corresponds to TRBD1 (5 bases). Germline V gene sequence: CDR1 MNHNS, CDR2 SASEGT. The CDR3 loop spans 13 amino acids.

This chain uses TRBV6-5 with TRBJ2-7; 8 bases align to TRBD2. CDR1 and CDR2 from the germline V gene are MNHEY and SVGAGI. Germline trimming cut 0 bases from V and 2 bases from J; bases unmatched to any gene: 3. The CDR3 has 15 amino acids. CDR3 bases: TGTGCCAGCAGTTACTCTAGCGGGATCGCCTACGAGCAGTACTTC. It encodes CASSYSSGIAYEQYF.

The V and J genes are TRBV7-2 and TRBJ1-1, with D hard to call. Germline V CDR1 and CDR2: SGHTA, FQGNSA. The V end was cut by 3 bases, the J end by 10 bases, with 15 bases between. The length of the CDR3 is 13 residues. The CDR3 loop is CASSFARAIGAFF. The CDR3 coding sequence is TGTGCCAGCAGCTTCGCGAGGGCCATTGGAGCTTTCTTT. Full variable domain (outside the CDR3, taken from reference TRBV7-2 and TRBJ1-1): GAGVSQSPSNKVTEKGKDVELRCDPISGHTALYWYRQSLGQGLEFLIYFQGNSAPDKSGLPSDRFSAERTGGSVSTLTIQRTQQEDSAVYLCASSFARAIGAFFGQGTRLTVV.

This clone has only one observation. At one end, the junction sequence differs from germline, possibly due to a read error. The rearrangement links TRBV28 to TRBJ1-5, with D unclear. Germline V gene lookup returns CDR1 MDHEN and CDR2 SYDVKM. The CDR3 runs to 13 residues. The CDR3 protein is CASSPRLGRPWGF. The CDR3 DNA is TGTGCCAGCAGCCCTCGATTGGGCCGGCCGTGGGGTTTT. The whole variable domain, filled in from reference TRBV28 and TRBJ1-5, reads DVKVTQSSRYLVKRTGEKVFLECVQDMDHENMFWYRQDPGLGLRLIYFSYDVKMKEKGDIPEGYSVSREKKERFSLILESASTNQTSMYLCASSPRLGRPWGFGDGTRLSIL.

The CDR3 spells CASSYRDTWLYSNQPQHF. The DNA for the CDR3 is TGTGCCAGCAGTTACCGGGACACTTGGCTTTATAGCAATCAGCCCCAGCATTTT. The rearrangement joins TRBV5-5 to TRBJ1-5; TRBD1 is a possible D gene (6 bases). Deletions cut 5 bases from V and 0 bases from J, with 21 bases between. CDR3 length equals 18 residues. CDR1 SGHKS and CDR2 YYEKEE come from the germline V gene (reference sequence).

The chain couples TRBV5-1 to TRBJ1-3; D unclear. The CDR3 totals 15 residues. Germline assignment: CDR1 SGHRS and CDR2 YFSETQ. Trimming shortened V by 5 bases and J by 0 bases, and 12 bases separated the two germline ends. The CDR3 here is CASSKDGSSGNTIYF. DNA of the CDR3: TGCGCCAGCAGTAAAGACGGCAGCTCTGGAAACACCATATATTTT.

This chain joins TRBV7-8 and TRBJ1-6, with no clear D. Germline CDR1 and CDR2: SGHVS and FQNEAQ. The CDR3 extends over 13 amino acids. V lost 0 bases, J lost 8 bases, and 5 bases lay in between. The CDR3 reads CASSLAPDSPLHF. The CDR3 nucleotides are TGTGCCAGCAGCTTAGCGCCCGATTCACCCCTCCACTTT.

With regard to this clone: The same CDR3 can be traced to other DNA sequences in this sample. The chain combines TRBV5-6 with TRBJ2-6, with D unclear. Trimming pared 4 bases from V and 1 base from J, leaving 3 bases between. The CDR3 extends over 13 amino acids. Per germline, CDR1 SGHDT and CDR2 YYEEEE. The chain's CDR3 is CASSRSGANVLTF. CDR3 nucleotides: TGTGCCAGCAGCAGATCTGGGGCCAACGTCCTGACTTTC.

With regard to this clone: Additional DNA sequences in this sample encode the identical CDR3. The chain recombines TRBV4-3 with TRBJ1-5; D uncertain. V was shortened by 0 bases and J by 5 bases, with 5 bases between the two germline ends. The germline CDR1 and CDR2 sequences are LGHNA and YSLEER. The CDR3 runs 13 residues. This CDR3 reads CASSQDPDQPQHF. In nucleotides, the CDR3 is TGCGCCAGCAGCCAAGATCCCGATCAGCCCCAGCATTTT.

The chain joins TRBV28 to TRBJ2-1; D is tentatively TRBD1 or TRBD2 (6 bases each). Trimming stripped 3 bases from V and 8 bases from J, with 17 bases between. The CDR3 is 15 residues long. Germline CDR1 MDHEN, CDR2 SYDVKM. Here the CDR3 DNA reads TGTGCCAGCAGTTTCCCGGGGGCCGCTGGAGATGAGCAGTTCTTC. This codes for CASSFPGAAGDEQFF.

The chain couples TRBV11-2 to TRBJ2-5; tentatively, D is TRBD1 (6 bases). V was pared by 0 bases and J by 3 bases, with 17 bases between. The CDR3 extends over 17 amino acids. The germline V gene has CDR1 SGHAT and CDR2 FQNNGV. The chain's CDR3 is CASSLEGQPRPKETQYF. The CDR3 coding sequence is TGTGCCAGCAGCTTAGAAGGACAGCCTAGACCCAAAGAGACCCAGTACTTC.

As regards this clone: The sample carries other DNA sequences with the same CDR3. The chain links TRBV7-9 to TRBJ1-2; a possible D gene is TRBD1 (5 bases). This CDR3 is 14 amino acids long. Trimming removed 5 bases at V and 5 bases at J, with 15 bases between. The germline CDR1 and CDR2 sequences are SEHNR and FQNEAQ (reference sequence). CDR3 amino acids: CASSLGEVGYGYTF. The CDR3 DNA is TGTGCCAGCAGCCTAGGGGAGGTTGGATATGGCTACACCTTC.

The chain uses TRBV5-4 and TRBJ1-5; tentatively, D is TRBD1 (5 bases). V was pared by 2 bases and J by 0 bases, with 9 bases between. Germline loops: CDR1 SGHNT, CDR2 YYREEE (reference sequence). The CDR3 length is 15 residues. DNA of the CDR3: TGTGCCAGCAGCTTCGGGGGAGATAGCAATCAGCCCCAGCATTTT. Its protein is CASSFGGDSNQPQHF.

About this clone: Other DNA variants within this sample encode the same CDR3. V usage is TRBV28 and J usage is TRBJ2-5; 12 nucleotides align to TRBD2. The V segment lost 9 bases and the J segment 5 bases; nucleotides outside the gene matches: 10. The CDR3 has 15 residues. In germline, CDR1 is MDHEN, CDR2 SYDVKM. This CDR3 reads CASSPGLAGGETQYF. The CDR3 nucleotides read TGTGCCAGTTCTCCGGGACTAGCGGGTGGGGAGACCCAGTACTTC.

With regard to this clone: Distinct nucleotide sequences in the sample also encode this CDR3. V gene TRBV20-1 combines with J gene TRBJ1-1; D gene uncertain. V shed 2 bases and J shed 1 base, with 2 bases lying between them. The CDR3 spans 11 residues. Germline-derived CDR1 and CDR2 are DFQATT and SNEGSKA (reference sequence). CDR3 nucleotide sequence: TGCAGTGCTAGAAAGAACACTGAAGCTTTCTTT. Translation: CSARKNTEAFF.

The chain links TRBV28 to TRBJ1-5; no reliable D call. CDR3 size: 15 residues. Germline V lookup: CDR1 MDHEN, CDR2 SYDVKM. V shed 3 bases and J shed 2 bases, with 11 bases lying between them. The CDR3 reads CASSFVGSGNQPQHF. The DNA of the CDR3 is TGTGCCAGCAGTTTCGTTGGCAGCGGCAATCAGCCCCAGCATTTT.